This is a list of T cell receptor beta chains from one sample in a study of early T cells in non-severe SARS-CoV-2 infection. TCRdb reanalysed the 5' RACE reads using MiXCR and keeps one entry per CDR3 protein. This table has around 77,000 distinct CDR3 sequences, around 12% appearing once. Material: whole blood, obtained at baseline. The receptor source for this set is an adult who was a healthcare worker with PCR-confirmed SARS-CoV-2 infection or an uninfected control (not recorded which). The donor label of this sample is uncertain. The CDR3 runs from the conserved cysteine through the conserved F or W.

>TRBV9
CASSDKRGTDTQYF
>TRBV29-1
CSVKREGSGEQFF
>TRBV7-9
CASSLEQESEAFF
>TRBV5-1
CASSPDPFTYNEQFF
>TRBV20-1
CSARANLAGVYNEQFF
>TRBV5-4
CASSEDRGQFNYGYTF
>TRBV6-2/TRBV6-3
CASSGGLARGDTQYF
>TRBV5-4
CASSPQGQPSYEQYF
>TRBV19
CASLRGQGPLNYGYTF
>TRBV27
CASRTGGSSTDTQYF